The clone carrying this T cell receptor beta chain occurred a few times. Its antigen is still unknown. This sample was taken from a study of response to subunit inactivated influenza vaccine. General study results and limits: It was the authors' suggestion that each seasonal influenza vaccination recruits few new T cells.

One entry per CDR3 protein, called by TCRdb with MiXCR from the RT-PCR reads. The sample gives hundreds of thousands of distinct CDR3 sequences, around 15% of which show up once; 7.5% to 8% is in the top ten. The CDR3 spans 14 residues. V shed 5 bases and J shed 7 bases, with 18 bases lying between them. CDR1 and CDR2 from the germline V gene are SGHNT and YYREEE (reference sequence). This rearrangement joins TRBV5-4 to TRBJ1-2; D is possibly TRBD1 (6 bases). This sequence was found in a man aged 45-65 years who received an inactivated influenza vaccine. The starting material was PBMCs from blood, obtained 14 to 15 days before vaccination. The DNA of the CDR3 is TGTGCCAGCAGAGACACCGGGACATTCCGTGGCTACACCTTC. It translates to CASRDTGTFRGYTF.